Below, one T cell receptor (beta chain) is given with its context. Its target is not known. The DNA is omitted, as the CDR3 cannot be located on it reliably, and the CDR3 follows TCRdb's listing. This record comes from a study of a mutant IDH1 vaccine in newly diagnosed glioma. Whole-study context: In some groups vaccination began 4-6 weeks post-radiotherapy; others received it with temozolomide. Antecedent treatment encompassed radiotherapy, temozolomide, or their combination; the majority received both.

The CDR3 sequence runs 11 residues, both termini included. Germline CDR1 and CDR2: LNHDA and SQIVND (reference sequence). Sequencing was performed with immunoSEQ multiplex PCR; in TCRdb, only in-frame clones are kept and a portion is missing. The table includes about 56,000 clones, over 70% detected once. Time point of the sample: week 47, end of study. In every dose of vaccine, 300 ug of mutant IDH1 20-mer peptide was given alongside topical imiquimod. Each astrocytoma in the donors was new, WHO grade 3 or 4, IDH1-mutant and ATRX-lost. This receptor was taken from a man between 45 and 60 years old with glioma. This specimen consisted of PBMCs, obtained from a glioma patient whose treatment included an IDH1 peptide vaccine. The chain is built from TRBV19 and TRBJ2-2. CDR3 amino acids: CASFGNGELFF.